This T cell receptor beta chain is from a study of blood T cell repertoires in COVID-19. Per the original methods: Estimation of nucleated cell counts was performed using reference gene primer amplification. Sequenced by immunoSEQ multiplex PCR; TCRdb stores in-frame clones only, minus some. D and trimming were read from the DNA, whereas the V and J calls and clone size are those reported in that table. The top ten clones hold about 8% of a sample with about 210,000 clones, about four fifths of them seen once. This CDR3 has 17 residues. V shed 3 bases and J shed 0 bases, with 18 bases lying between them. Germline V gives CDR1 LGHDT, CDR2 YNNKEL (reference sequence).

This chain joins TRBV3-1 (or the pseudogene TRBV3-2) and TRBJ2-7; D remains unclear. The sample consisted of peripheral blood. The clonotype comes from a woman aged 45-65 years with active or convalescent COVID-19. The CDR3 DNA is TGTGCCAGCAGCCAGACCAGCACTTCTTACAGCTCCTACGAGCAGTACTTC. Translated, it gives CASSQTSTSYSSYEQYF.